This T cell receptor beta chain was retrieved from a study of metastatic and nonmetastatic thyroid tumors. Background on the study: Repertoires from malignant and benign thyroid patients were compared across blood and tumor or nodule tissue. The study's findings and limits: Significantly greater TCR beta diversity was reportedly found in malignant thyroid tumors than in benign nodules (in blood and tumor).

Original methodology: CDR3 was compared across clinicopathological groups, and the resulting differences were used to build a distant-metastasis classifier for papillary thyroid cancer. TCRdb re-analyzed the PCR reads using MiXCR. The V and J calls shown here were made by TCRdb, not taken from the authors' results. The sample contains tens of thousands of clones, about 16% of which appear only once. All patients were untreated before thyroid surgery. This clone occurred many times. Its antigen is currently unknown. Germline V gene sequence: CDR1 LNHDA, CDR2 SQIVND (reference sequence). The germline V and J ends were trimmed by 5 bases and 0 bases, with 11 bases remaining between them. CDR3 length: 16 amino acids.

Input material: blood. The V call is TRBV19, the J call TRBJ1-6; D not certain. The source is a female donor with papillary thyroid cancer or a benign thyroid nodule (not recorded which). Some clones in this sample may be carry-over from other donors' samples. CDR3 bases: TGTGCCAGTAGTCCCTCGCGCGGCTCCTATAATTCACCCCTCCACTTT. Translating gives CASSPSRGSYNSPLHF.